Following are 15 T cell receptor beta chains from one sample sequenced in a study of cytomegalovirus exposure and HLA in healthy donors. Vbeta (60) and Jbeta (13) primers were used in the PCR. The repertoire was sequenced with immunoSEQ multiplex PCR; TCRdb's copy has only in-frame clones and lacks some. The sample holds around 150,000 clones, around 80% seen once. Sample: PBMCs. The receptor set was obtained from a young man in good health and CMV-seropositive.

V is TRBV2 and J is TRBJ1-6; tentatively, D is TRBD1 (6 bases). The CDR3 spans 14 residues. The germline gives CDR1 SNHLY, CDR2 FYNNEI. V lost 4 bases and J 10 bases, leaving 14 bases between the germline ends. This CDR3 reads CASSVQGSPSPLHF. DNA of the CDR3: TGTGCCAGCAGTGTGCAGGGGAGCCCCTCACCCCTCCACTTT.

CDR3 loop: CASGPGHIEAFF. The CDR3 DNA sequence: TGTGCCAGTGGGCCAGGGCACATCGAAGCTTTCTTT. The chain uses TRBV19 and TRBJ1-1; possible D gene TRBD1, 5 bases. There are 12 residues in the CDR3. V was shortened by 8 bases and J by 8 bases, with 15 bases between the two germline ends. Germline V lookup: CDR1 LNHDA, CDR2 SQIVND (reference sequence). The whole variable domain, remainder taken from reference TRBV19 and TRBJ1-1, is DGGITQSPKYLFRKEGQNVTLSCEQNLNHDAMYWYRQDPGQGLRLIYYSQIVNDFQKGDIAEGYSVSREKKESFPLTVTSAQKNPTAFYLCASGPGHIEAFFGQGTRLTVV.

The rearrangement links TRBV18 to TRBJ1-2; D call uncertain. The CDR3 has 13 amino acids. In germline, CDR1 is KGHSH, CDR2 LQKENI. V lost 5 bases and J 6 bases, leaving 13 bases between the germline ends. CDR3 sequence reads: CASSAGAGDGYTF. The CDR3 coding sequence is TGTGCCAGCTCAGCGGGAGCAGGTGATGGCTACACCTTC.

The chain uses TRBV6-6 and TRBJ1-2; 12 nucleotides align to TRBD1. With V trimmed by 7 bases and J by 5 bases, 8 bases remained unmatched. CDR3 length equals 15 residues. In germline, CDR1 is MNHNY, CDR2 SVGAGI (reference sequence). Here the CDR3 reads CASNPGTGGRYGYTF. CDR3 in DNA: TGTGCCAGCAACCCCGGGACAGGGGGCCGTTATGGCTACACCTTC.

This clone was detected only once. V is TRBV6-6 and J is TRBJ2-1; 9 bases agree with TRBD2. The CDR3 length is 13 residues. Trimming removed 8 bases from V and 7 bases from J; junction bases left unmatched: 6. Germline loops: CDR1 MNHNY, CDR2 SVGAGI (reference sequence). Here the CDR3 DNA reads TGTGCCAGCCGTATAGCGGGGGCGAATGAGCAGTTCTTC. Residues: CASRIAGANEQFF.

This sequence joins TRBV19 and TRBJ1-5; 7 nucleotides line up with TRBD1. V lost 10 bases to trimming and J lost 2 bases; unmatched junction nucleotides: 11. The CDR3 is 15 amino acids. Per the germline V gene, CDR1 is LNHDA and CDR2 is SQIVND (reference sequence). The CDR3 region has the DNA TGTGCCACCTCTAGGACAGGTCGCGGCAATCAGCCCCAGCATTTT. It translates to CATSRTGRGNQPQHF.

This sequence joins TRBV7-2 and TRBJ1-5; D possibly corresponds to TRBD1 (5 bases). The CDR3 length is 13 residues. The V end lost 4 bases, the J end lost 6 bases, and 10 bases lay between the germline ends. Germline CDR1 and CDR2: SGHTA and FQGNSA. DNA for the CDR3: TGTGCCAGCAGCTCCACGGGGGGTCAGCCCCAGCATTTT. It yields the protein CASSSTGGQPQHF.

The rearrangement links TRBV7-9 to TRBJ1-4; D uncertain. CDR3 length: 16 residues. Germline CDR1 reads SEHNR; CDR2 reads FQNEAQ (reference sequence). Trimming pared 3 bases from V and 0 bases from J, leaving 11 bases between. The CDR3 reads CASSFLAPATNEKLFF. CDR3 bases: TGTGCCAGCAGCTTCCTGGCCCCTGCAACTAATGAAAAACTGTTTTTT.

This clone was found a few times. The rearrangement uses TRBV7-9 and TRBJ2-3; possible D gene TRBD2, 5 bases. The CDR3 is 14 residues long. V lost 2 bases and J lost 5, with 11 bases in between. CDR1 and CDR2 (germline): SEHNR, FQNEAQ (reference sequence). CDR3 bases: TGTGCCAGCAGCTTACGCTCGGAGGTAGATACGCAGTATTTT. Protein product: CASSLRSEVDTQYF.

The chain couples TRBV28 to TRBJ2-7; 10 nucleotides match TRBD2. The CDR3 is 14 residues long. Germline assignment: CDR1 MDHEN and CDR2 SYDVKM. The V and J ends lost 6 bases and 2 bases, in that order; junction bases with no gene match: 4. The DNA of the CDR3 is TGTGCCAGCAGAGGGGGACTAGCGCCCTACGAGCAGTACTTC. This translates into CASRGGLAPYEQYF.

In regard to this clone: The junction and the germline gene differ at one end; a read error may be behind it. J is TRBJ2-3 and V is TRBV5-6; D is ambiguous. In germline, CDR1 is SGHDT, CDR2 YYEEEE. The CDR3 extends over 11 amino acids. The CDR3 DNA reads TGTGCCAGCAGCTTCACAGATACGCAGTGTTTT. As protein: CASSFTDTQCF.

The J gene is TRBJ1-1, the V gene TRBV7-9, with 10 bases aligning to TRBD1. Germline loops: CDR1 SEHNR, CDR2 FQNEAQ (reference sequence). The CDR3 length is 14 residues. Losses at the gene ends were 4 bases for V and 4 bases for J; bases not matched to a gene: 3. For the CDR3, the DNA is TGTGCCAGCAGCTCGCGGACAGGGGGCACTGAAGCTTTCTTT. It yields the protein CASSSRTGGTEAFF.

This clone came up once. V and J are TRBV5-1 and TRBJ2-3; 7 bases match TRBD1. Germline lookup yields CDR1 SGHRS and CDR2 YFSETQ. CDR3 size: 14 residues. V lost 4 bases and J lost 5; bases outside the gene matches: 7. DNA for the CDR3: TGCGCCAGCAGCATAGGACAGGCAGGAGATACGCAGTATTTT. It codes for CASSIGQAGDTQYF.

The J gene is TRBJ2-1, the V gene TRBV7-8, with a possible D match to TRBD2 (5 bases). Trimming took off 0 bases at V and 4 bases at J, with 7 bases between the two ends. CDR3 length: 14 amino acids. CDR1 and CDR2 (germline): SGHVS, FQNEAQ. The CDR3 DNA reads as TGTGCCAGCAGCTTAGCGGGGAGATACAATGAGCAGTTCTTC. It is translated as CASSLAGRYNEQFF.

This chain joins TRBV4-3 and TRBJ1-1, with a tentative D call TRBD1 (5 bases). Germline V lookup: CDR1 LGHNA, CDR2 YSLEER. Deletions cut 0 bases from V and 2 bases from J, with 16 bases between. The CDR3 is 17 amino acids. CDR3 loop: CASSQDRVSGANTEAFF. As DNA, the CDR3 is TGCGCCAGCAGCCAAGATCGGGTTAGTGGGGCCAACACTGAAGCTTTCTTT.